The clone carrying this TCR beta chain was detected a few times. Its target is not known. The sample originates from a study of identical twins. Study conclusions and caveats: Invariant MAIT and iNKT cells may have partly biased zero-insertion analyses.

The CDR3 runs 13 residues. The germline V and J ends were trimmed by 2 bases and 0 bases, with 4 bases remaining between them. Germline V lookup: CDR1 LNHNV, CDR2 YYDKDF (reference sequence). Using its own MiXCR run on the 5' RACE reads, TCRdb lists one record per CDR3 protein. The table records around 470,000 distinct CDR3 sequences, more than 13% of them present only once. These data also featured in a second study, about yellow fever vaccine responses in identical twins.

The V call is TRBV15, the J call TRBJ1-1, with no clear D. The receptor's source is a woman aged 18-29 years in good health. What was sequenced was CD4+ T cells sorted from blood. The CDR3 reads CATSRLMNTEAFF. DNA of the CDR3: TGTGCCACCAGCAGACTCATGAACACTGAAGCTTTCTTT. Full variable domain (missing parts from reference TRBV15 and TRBJ1-1): DAMVIQNPRYQVTQFGKPVTLSCSQTLNHNVMYWYQQKSSQAPKLLFHYYDKDFNNEADTPDNFQSRRPNTSFCFLDIRSPGLGDTAMYLCATSRLMNTEAFFGQGTRLTVV.